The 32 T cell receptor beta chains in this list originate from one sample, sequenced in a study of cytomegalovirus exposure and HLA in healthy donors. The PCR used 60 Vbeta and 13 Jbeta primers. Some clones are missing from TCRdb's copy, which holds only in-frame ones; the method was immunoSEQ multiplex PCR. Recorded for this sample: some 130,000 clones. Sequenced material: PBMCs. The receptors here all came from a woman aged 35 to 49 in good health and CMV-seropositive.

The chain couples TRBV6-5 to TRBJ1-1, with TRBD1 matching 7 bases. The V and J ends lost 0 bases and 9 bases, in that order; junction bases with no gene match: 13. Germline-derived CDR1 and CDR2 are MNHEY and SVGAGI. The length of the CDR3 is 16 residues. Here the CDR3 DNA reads TGTGCCAGCAGTTACTCGAGCAGGGGGACCCTCAGGAAAGCTTTCTTT. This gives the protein CASSYSSRGTLRKAFF.

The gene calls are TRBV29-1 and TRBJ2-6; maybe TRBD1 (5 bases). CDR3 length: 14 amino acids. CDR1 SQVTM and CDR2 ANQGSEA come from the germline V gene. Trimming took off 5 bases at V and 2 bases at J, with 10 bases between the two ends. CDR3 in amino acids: CSVRRGAGANVLTF. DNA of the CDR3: TGCAGCGTTCGAAGGGGCGCTGGGGCCAACGTCCTGACTTTC. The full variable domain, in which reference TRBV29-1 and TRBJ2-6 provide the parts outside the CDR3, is SAVISQKPSRDICQRGTSLTIQCQVDSQVTMMFWYRQQPGQSLTLIATANQGSEATYESGFVIDKFPISRPNLTFSTLTVSNMSPEDSSIYLCSVRRGAGANVLTFGAGSRLTVL.

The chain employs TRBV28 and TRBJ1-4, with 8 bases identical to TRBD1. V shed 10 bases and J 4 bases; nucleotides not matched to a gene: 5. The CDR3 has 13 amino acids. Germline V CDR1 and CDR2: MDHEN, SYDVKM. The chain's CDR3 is CAIKDRVNEKLFF. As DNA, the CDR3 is TGTGCCATCAAGGACAGGGTTAATGAAAAACTGTTTTTT.

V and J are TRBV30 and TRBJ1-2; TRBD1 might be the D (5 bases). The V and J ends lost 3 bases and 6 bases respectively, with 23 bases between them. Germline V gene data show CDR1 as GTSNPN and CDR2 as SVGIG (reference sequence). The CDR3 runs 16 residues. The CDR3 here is CAWSVTPRTGVNGYTF. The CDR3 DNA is TGTGCCTGGAGCGTAACCCCCAGAACAGGCGTTAATGGCTACACCTTC.

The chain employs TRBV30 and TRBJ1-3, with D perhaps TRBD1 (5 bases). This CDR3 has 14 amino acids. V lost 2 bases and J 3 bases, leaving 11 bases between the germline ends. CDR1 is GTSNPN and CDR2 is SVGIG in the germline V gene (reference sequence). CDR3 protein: CAWSPNRNGNTIYF. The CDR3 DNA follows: TGTGCCTGGAGTCCTAACAGGAATGGAAACACCATATATTTT.

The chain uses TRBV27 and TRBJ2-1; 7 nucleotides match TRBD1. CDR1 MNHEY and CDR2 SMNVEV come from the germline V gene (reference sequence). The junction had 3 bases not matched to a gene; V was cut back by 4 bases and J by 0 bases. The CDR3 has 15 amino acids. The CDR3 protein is CASSWDSSSYNEQFF. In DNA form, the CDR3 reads TGTGCCAGCAGTTGGGACAGCAGCTCCTACAATGAGCAGTTCTTC.

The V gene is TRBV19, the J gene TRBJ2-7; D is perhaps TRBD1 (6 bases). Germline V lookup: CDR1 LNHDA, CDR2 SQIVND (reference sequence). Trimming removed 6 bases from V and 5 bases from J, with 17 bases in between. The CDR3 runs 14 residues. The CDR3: CASSLVPRGHEQYF. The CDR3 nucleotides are TGTGCCAGTAGCCTCGTACCCAGGGGCCACGAGCAGTACTTC.

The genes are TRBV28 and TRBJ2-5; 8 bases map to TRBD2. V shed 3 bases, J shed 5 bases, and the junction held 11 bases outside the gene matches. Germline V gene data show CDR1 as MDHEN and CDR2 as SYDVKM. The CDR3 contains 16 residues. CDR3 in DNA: TGTGCCAGCAGTTTCTATGAACCGGGAGGGGGGGAGACCCAGTACTTC. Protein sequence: CASSFYEPGGGETQYF.

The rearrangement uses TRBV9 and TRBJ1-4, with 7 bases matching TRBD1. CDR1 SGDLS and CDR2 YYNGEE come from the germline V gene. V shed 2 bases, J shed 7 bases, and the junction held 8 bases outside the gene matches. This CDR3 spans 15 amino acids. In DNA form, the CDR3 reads TGTGCCAGCAGCGTCAGGACAGGTATCGGTGAAAAACTGTTTTTT. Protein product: CASSVRTGIGEKLFF.

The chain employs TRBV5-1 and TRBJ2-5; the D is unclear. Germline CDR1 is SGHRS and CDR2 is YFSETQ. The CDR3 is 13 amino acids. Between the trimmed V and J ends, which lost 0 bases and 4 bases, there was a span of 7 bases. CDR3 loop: CASSLVSRETQYF. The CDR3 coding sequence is TGCGCCAGCAGCTTGGTTTCCAGAGAGACCCAGTACTTC.

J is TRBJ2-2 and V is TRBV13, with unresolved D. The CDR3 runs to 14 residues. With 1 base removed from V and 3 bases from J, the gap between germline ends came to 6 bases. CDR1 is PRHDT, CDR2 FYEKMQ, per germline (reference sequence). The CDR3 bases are TGTGCCAGCAGCTTAGCTTTTTACACCGGGGAGCTGTTTTTT. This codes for CASSLAFYTGELFF.

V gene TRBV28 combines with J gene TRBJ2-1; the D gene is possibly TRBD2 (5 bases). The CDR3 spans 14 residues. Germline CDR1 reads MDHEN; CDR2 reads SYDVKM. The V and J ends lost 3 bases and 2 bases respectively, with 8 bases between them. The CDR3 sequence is CASSFGGPYNEQFF. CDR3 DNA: TGTGCCAGCAGTTTCGGAGGACCCTACAATGAGCAGTTCTTC.

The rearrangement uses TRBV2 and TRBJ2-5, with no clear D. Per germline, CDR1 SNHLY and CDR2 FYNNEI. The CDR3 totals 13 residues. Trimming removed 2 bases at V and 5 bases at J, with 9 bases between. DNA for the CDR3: TGTGCCAGCAGTGAAATAGAGGTGGAGACCCAGTACTTC. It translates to CASSEIEVETQYF. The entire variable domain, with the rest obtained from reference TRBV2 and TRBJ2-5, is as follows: EPEVTQTPSHQVTQMGQEVILRCVPISNHLYFYWYRQILGQKVEFLVSFYNNEISEKSEIFDDQFSVERPDGSNFTLKIRSTKLEDSAMYFCASSEIEVETQYFGPGTRLLVL.

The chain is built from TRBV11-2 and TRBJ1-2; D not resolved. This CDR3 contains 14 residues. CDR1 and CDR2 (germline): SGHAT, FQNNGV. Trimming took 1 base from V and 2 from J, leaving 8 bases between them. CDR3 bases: TGTGCCAGCAGCTTAGCTTCCGTAAACTATGGCTACACCTTC. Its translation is CASSLASVNYGYTF.

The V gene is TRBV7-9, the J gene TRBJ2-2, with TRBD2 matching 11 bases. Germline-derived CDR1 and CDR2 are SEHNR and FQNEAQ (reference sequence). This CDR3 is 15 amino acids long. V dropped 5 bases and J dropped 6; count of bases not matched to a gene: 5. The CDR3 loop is CASSPPSGRSGELFF. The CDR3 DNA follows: TGTGCCAGCAGCCCACCTAGCGGGAGGTCCGGGGAGCTGTTTTTT.

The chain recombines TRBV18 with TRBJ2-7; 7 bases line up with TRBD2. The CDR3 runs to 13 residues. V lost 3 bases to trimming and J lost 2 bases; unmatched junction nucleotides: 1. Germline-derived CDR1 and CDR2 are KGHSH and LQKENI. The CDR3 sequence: CASSPSGTYEQYF. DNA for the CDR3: TGTGCCAGCTCACCCAGCGGGACCTACGAGCAGTACTTC.

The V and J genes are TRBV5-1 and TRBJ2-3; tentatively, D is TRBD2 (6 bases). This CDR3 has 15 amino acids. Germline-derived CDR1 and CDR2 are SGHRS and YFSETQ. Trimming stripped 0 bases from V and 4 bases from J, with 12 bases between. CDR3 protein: CASSLAGATPDTQYF. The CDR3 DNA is TGCGCCAGCAGCTTGGCGGGAGCTACTCCAGATACGCAGTATTTT.

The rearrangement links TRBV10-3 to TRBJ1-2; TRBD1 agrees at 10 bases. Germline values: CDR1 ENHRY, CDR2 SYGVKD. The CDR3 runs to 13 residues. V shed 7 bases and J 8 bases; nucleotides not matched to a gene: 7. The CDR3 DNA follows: TGTGCCATCATTGGGGGACAGGGGAACGGCTACACCTTC. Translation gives CAIIGGQGNGYTF.

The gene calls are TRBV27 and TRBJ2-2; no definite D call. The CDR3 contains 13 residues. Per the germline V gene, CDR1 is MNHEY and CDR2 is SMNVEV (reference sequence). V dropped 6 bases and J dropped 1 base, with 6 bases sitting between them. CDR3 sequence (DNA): TGTGCCAGCAGCTACTGGAACACCGGGGAGCTGTTTTTT. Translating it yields CASSYWNTGELFF.

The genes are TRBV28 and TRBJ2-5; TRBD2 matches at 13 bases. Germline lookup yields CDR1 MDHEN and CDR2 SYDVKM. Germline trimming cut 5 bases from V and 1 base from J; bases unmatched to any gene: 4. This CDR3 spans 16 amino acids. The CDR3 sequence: CASSPTSGRAQETQYF. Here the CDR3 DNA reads TGTGCCAGCAGTCCAACTAGCGGGAGGGCCCAAGAGACCCAGTACTTC.

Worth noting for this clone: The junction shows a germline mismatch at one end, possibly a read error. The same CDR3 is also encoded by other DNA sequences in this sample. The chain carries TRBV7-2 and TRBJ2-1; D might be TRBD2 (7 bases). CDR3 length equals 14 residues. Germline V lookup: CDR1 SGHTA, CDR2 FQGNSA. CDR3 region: CASSRGRGYNEQFF. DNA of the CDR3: TGTGCCAGCAGCCGGGGGCGGGGGTACAACGAGCAGTTCTTC.

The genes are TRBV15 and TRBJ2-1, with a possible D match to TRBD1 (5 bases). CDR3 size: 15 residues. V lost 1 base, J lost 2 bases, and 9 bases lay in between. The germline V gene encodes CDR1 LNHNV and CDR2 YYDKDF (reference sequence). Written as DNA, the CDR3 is TGTGCCACCAGCAGAGCCAGGGTTACCTACAATGAGCAGTTCTTC. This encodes CATSRARVTYNEQFF.

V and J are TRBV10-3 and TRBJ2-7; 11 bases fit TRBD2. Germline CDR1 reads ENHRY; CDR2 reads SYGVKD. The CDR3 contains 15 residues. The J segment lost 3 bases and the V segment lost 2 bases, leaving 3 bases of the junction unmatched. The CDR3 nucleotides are TGTGCCATCAGTGAGGGCCTAGCGGGAGGCTACGAGCAGTACTTC. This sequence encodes CAISEGLAGGYEQYF.

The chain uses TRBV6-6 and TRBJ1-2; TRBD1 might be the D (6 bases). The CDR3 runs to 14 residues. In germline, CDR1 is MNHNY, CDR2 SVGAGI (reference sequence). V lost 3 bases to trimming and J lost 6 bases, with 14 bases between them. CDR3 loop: CASSYGQGTNGYTF. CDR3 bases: TGTGCCAGCAGTTATGGGCAGGGGACCAATGGCTACACCTTC.

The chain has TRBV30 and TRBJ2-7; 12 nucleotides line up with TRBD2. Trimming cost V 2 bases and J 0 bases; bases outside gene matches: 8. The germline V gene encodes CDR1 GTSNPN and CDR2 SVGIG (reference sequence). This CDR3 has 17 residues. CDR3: CAWSRLAGVGSSYEQYF. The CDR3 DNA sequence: TGTGCCTGGAGTCGACTAGCGGGAGTAGGTAGCTCCTACGAGCAGTACTTC.

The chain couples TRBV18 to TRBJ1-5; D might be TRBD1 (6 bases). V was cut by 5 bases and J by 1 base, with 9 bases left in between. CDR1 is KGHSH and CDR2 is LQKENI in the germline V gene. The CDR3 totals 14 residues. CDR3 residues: CASSSDRSNQPQHF. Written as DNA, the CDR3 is TGTGCCAGCTCAAGCGACAGGAGCAATCAGCCCCAGCATTTT.

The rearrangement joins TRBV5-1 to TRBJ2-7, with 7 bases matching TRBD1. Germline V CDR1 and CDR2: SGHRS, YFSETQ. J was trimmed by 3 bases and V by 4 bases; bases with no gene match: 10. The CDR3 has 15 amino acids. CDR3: CASSIQTGRYYEQYF. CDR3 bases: TGCGCCAGCAGCATACAGACAGGGAGATACTACGAGCAGTACTTC.

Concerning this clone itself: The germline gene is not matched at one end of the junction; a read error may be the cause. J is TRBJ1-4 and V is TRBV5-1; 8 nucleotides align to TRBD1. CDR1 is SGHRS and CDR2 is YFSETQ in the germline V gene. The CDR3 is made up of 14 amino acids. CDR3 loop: CASSLEGVAGTGAF. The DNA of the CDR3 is TGCGCCAGCAGCTTGGAGGGGGTTGCCGGGACAGGCGCTTTT. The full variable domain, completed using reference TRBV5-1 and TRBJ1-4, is KAGVTQTPRYLIKTRGQQVTLSCSPISGHRSVSWYQQTPGQGLQFLFEYFSETQRNKGNFPGRFSGRQFSNSRSEMNVSTLELGDSALYLCASSLEGVAGTGAFGSGTQLSVL.

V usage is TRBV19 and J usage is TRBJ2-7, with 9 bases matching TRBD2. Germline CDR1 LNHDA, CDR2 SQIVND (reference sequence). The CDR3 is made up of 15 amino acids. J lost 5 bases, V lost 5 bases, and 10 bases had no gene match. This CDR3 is CASSPRLAEYHEQYF. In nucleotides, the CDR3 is TGTGCCAGTAGTCCCCGACTAGCGGAGTATCACGAGCAGTACTTC. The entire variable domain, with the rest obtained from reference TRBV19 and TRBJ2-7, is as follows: DGGITQSPKYLFRKEGQNVTLSCEQNLNHDAMYWYRQDPGQGLRLIYYSQIVNDFQKGDIAEGYSVSREKKESFPLTVTSAQKNPTAFYLCASSPRLAEYHEQYFGPGTRLTVT.

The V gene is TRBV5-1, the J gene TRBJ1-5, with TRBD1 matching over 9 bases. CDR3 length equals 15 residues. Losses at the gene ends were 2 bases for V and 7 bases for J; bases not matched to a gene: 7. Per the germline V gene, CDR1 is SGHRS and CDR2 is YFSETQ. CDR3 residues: CASSFTGGAEQPQHF. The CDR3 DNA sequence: TGCGCCAGCAGCTTCACAGGGGGCGCGGAGCAGCCCCAGCATTTT.

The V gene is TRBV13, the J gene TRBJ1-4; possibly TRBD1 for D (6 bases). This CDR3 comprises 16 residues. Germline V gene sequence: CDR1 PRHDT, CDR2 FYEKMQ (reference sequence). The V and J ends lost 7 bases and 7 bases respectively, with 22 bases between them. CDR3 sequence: CASTQGGGGRGEKLFF. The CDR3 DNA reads TGTGCCAGCACCCAAGGAGGGGGGGGTCGTGGTGAAAAACTGTTTTTT.

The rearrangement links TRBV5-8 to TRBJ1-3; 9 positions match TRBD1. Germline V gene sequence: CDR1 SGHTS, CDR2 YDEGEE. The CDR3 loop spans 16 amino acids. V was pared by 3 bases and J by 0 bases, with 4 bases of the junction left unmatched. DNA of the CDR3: TGTGCCAGCAGCTGGACAGGGGAACCCTCTGGAAACACCATATATTTT. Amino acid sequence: CASSWTGEPSGNTIYF.